This paragraph reports one TCR beta chain. The clone's antigen remains unknown. No clone much larger than this one lies a single base away; base qualities are absent. This record comes from a study of patients and donors after allogeneic stem cell transplantation (TCRdb year 2020). The receptor library was made with RT-PCR. The sample was run on a NextSeq 550. TCRdb reanalyzed the raw reads on its own, using fastp at Q25 for trimming and MiXCR for clone calling, and kept in-frame beta chains. Rows are unified per CDR3 protein, each entry keeping the most common DNA and genes. The table for this sample lists some 960,000 distinct CDR3 sequences; around 17% of them were counted only once. The ten largest clones capture around 6% of the sample. V is shortened by 6 bases, J by 6 bases, and the region joining them spans 18 bases. The CDR3 runs 13 residues from the cysteine to the phenylalanine. Of the read, only the CDR3 DNA is kept; its 39 bases are in frame from base 1. The germline V gene (reference sequence) gives CDR1 as DFQATT and CDR2 as SNEGSKA.

This TCR was recovered from a human donor who was either an allogeneic HSCT recipient or a stem cell or donor lymphocyte infusion donor (not recorded which). It is not recorded whose cells these are; they may come from a transplant donor. The receptor chain draws on TRBV20-1 and TRBJ2-7, with a weak D call of TRBD2 (5 bases match). Sequenced: blood, either unsorted or a sorted T cell fraction (not recorded which). The CDR3 corresponds to CSASGLRLSEQYF. The nucleotides are TGCAGTGCCTCAGGACTGCGTCTCTCCGAGCAGTACTTC.